This TCR beta chain emerged from a study of early T cells in non-severe SARS-CoV-2 infection listed by TCRdb under 2021. General notes on the study: Because TCR sequencing was done on bulk RNA from unsorted whole blood, the alpha and beta chains could not be paired.

Note on this clonotype: Its binding antigen is unknown. Within one base of it there is no much larger clone, and no base qualities were kept.

Clipping removes 4 bases from V and 8 bases from J, with 7 as the unmatched junction base count. Counted from cysteine to phenylalanine, this CDR3 has 14 amino acids. The DNA shown is the 42-base CDR3, in frame from base 1. The full study reports these points: VDJdb matching was skewed toward anti-spike CD8 responses and likely underestimated virus-specific expansions, missing private and CD4 specificities.

A case-control design nested within a healthcare worker cohort in London, UK, was used, with weekly nasopharyngeal swab PCR tests and blood sampling performed. Healthcare workers were recruited during the week of the UK lockdown, between 23 and 31 March 2020, and followed weekly for up to roughly 15 weeks. The library was prepared using 5' RACE. Reads for this sample came from a NextSeq 500. Unique molecular identifiers were attached to individual cDNA molecules in the TCR library protocol so that sequencing error and PCR bias could be corrected. Sequencing covered both TCR alpha and beta chains, and within each sample the abundances of alpha and beta sequences were tightly co-correlated. The authors processed their data as follows. Decombinator V4 was used to annotate TCR sequences for V gene, J gene and CDR3. Expanded TCRs were defined as changing significantly between any two time points under a Poisson model with p below 0.0001. TCR abundances were normalised to the total number of TCRs sequenced per sample and were expressed as counts per million. MAIT TCRs were defined by TRAV1-2 paired with TRAJ12, TRAJ20 or TRAJ33, and iNKT TCRs by TRAV10 paired with TRAJ18. VDJdb, accessed 1 November 2021, was searched for CMV, EBV and SARS-CoV-2 annotated TCRs, excluding TCRs annotated for multiple antigens. The public reads were run again by TCRdb, first through fastp at Q25 and then through MiXCR, and only productive beta chains were kept. CDR3 protein sequences are deduplicated, and each keeps its most common genes and DNA. The V and J calls reflect TCRdb's pipeline rather than the authors' work. The table for this sample lists over 35,000 distinct CDR3 sequences; approximately 6.1% of them were counted only once. Less than 25% of the sample lies in the top ten.

The TCR sequence derives from an adult who was a healthcare worker with PCR-confirmed SARS-CoV-2 infection or an uninfected control (not recorded which). Sample: whole blood, taken at baseline. The chain joins TRBV12-3 or TRBV12-4 to TRBJ2-1; 8 nucleotides in the junction match TRBD2. The CDR3 amino acid sequence is: CASSSPGTRDEQFF. The sequenced DNA: TGTGCCAGCAGTTCTCCCGGGACTAGGGATGAGCAGTTCTTC.